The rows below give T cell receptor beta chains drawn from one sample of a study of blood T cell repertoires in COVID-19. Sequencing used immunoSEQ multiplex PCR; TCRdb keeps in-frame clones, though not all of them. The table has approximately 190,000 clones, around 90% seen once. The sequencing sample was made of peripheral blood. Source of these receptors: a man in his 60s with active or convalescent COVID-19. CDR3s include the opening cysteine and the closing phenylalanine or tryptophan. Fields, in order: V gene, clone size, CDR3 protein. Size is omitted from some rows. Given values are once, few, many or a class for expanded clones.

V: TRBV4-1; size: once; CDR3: CASSLGFGSYNSPLHF
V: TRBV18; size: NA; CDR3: CASSPSLESSYEQYF
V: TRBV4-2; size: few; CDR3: CASSRGDRGEYEQYF
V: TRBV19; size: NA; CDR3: CASSRTTNYGYTF
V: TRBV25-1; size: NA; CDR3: CASSVVGTDTQYF
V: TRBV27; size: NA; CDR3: CASSLWAGAYEQYF
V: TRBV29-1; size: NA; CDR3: CSVEAGLYEQYF
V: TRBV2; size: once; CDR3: CASPRVSRRSYEQYF
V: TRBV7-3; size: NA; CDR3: CASSSAGGPRNEQFF
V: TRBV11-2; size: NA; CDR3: CASSLEIASGGYNEQFF
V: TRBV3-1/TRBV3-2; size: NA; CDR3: CASSQGGRSFKNIQYF
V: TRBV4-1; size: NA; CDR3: CASSQVGGGGETQYF
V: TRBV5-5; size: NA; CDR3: CASSSTGGTNEKLFF
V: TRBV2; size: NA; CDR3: CASGRDITNEKLFF
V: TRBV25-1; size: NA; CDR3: CASSEPYSGYTF
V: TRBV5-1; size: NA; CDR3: CASSLMGDRGSYGYTF
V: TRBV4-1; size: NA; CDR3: CASSWTSGGGETQYF
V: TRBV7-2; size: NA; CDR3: CASSLAPSGGYEQYF
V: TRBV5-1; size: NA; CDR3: CASSPVSGWTYEQYF
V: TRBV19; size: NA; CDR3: CASSISGTSGLNEQFF
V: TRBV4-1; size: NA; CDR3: CASSQELYSATNEKLFF
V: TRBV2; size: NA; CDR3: CASRRRGQTNEKLFF
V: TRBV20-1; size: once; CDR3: CSASVQGGSPLHF
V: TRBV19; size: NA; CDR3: CASRLQGPSNQPQHF
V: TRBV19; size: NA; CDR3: CASSILVAPSTDTQYF
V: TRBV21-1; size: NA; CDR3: CASSVQNTEAFF
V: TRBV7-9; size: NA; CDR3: CASSHRQGTDTQYF